The 25 T cell receptor beta chains below were found in one sample sequenced in a study of T cell changes during pregnancy in multiple sclerosis. This table comes from immunoSEQ multiplex PCR, and its TCRdb copy is limited to in-frame clones, with some not included. The repertoire holds tens of thousands of clones, roughly 92% seen once, with 2% in the top ten. The specimen comprised peripheral blood, sampled in the second trimester of pregnancy. The receptors derive from a female donor with multiple sclerosis, enrolled in a pregnancy study.

The rearrangement joins TRBV30 to TRBJ1-5; D is ambiguous. The V and J ends lost 0 bases and 1 base respectively, with 7 bases between them. CDR3 size: 14 residues. The germline V gene encodes CDR1 GTSNPN and CDR2 SVGIG (reference sequence). CDR3 sequence reads: CAWSVTRSNQPQHF. The CDR3 DNA follows: TGTGCCTGGAGTGTAACGCGGAGCAATCAGCCCCAGCATTTT.

This clone was seen many times. V is TRBV9 and J is TRBJ2-7; 11 bases line up with TRBD2. Germline V gene lookup returns CDR1 SGDLS and CDR2 YYNGEE. Unmatched junction bases numbered 8, after V lost 4 bases and J lost 5 bases. The CDR3 consists of 15 residues. CDR3 nucleotides: TGTGCCAGCAGCACACATGAACTAGCGGGAGACGAGCAGTACTTC. Translation: CASSTHELAGDEQYF.

The V call is TRBV5-4, the J call TRBJ2-2; D is possibly TRBD1 (5 bases). Trimming stripped 0 bases from V and 4 bases from J, with 10 bases between. CDR1 is SGHNT, CDR2 YYREEE, per germline (reference sequence). The CDR3 is 15 residues long. The CDR3 region has the DNA TGTGCCAGCAGCTTGGGTGGGGCAGGCACCGGGGAGCTGTTTTTT. As protein: CASSLGGAGTGELFF.

With regard to this clone: Different DNA sequences within this sample yield the same CDR3. This rearrangement joins TRBV4-1 to TRBJ2-1; 7 bases agree with TRBD2. J was trimmed by 10 bases and V by 1 base; bases with no gene match: 13. CDR1 is MGHRA and CDR2 is YSYEKL in the germline V gene. There are 16 residues in the CDR3. CDR3: CASSQVGGSPLREQFF. The CDR3 region has the DNA TGCGCCAGCAGCCAAGTTGGCGGGAGTCCCCTTAGGGAGCAGTTCTTC.

The chain combines TRBV2 with TRBJ2-7, with 14 bases matching TRBD2. The CDR3 runs to 17 residues. Germline assignment: CDR1 SNHLY and CDR2 FYNNEI. After removal of 4 bases from V and 0 bases from J, the junction contained 5 bases not matched to a gene. The CDR3 spells CASSGRGTSGGSYEQYF. DNA of the CDR3: TGTGCCAGCAGTGGCCGCGGGACTAGCGGGGGCTCCTACGAGCAGTACTTC.

The chain is built from TRBV6-1 and TRBJ1-2; D unresolved. The CDR3 runs to 14 residues. Deletions cut 1 base from V and 6 bases from J, with 12 bases between. Germline V gives CDR1 MNHNS, CDR2 SASEGT. The CDR3 spells CASSEGAGRDGYTF. Here the CDR3 DNA reads TGTGCCAGCAGTGAAGGGGCGGGTCGGGATGGCTACACCTTC.

This rearrangement joins TRBV6-5 to TRBJ1-1; TRBD1 aligns across 8 bases. This CDR3 is 15 amino acids long. CDR1 is MNHEY and CDR2 is SVGAGI in the germline V gene. The ends lost 5 bases at V and 1 base at J; junction bases unmatched: 6. This CDR3 reads CASSPGTGQNTEAFF. In DNA, the CDR3 is TGTGCCAGCAGTCCCGGGACAGGCCAGAACACTGAAGCTTTCTTT.

The gene calls are TRBV2 and TRBJ1-5, with 7 bases matching TRBD1. V was clipped by 2 bases and J by 2 bases; unmatched bases: 3. Germline CDR1 and CDR2: SNHLY and FYNNEI. The length of the CDR3 is 15 residues. Written as DNA, the CDR3 is TGTGCCAGCAGTGAAAAAGGACAGGGCAATCAGCCCCAGCATTTT. Its protein product is CASSEKGQGNQPQHF.

The chain combines TRBV7-2 with TRBJ1-2, with 10 bases matching TRBD1. The V gene end was trimmed by 5 bases and the J gene end by 2 bases; junction bases not matched to a gene: 2. The CDR3 is 14 amino acids. Germline V gene lookup returns CDR1 SGHTA and CDR2 FQGNSA. CDR3 loop: CASSRDRGNYGYTF. The CDR3 DNA is TGTGCCAGCAGCCGGGACAGGGGAAACTATGGCTACACCTTC.

This chain connects TRBV7-2 to TRBJ2-1; 7 bases align to TRBD1. CDR3 length: 14 amino acids. CDR1 SGHTA and CDR2 FQGNSA come from the germline V gene. Losses at the gene ends were 2 bases for V and 9 bases for J; bases not matched to a gene: 7. The CDR3 region has the DNA TGTGCCAGCAGCTTACTCCGACAGGGCGGTGAGCAGTTCTTC. Translating it yields CASSLLRQGGEQFF.

The chain employs TRBV4-3 and TRBJ2-7; tentatively, D is TRBD1 (6 bases). V lost 0 bases to trimming and J lost 2 bases, with 14 bases between them. The CDR3 contains 16 residues. Germline V gene sequence: CDR1 LGHNA, CDR2 YSLEER. The CDR3 bases are TGCGCCAGCAGCCAAGATCGGGACATGATCCCCTACGAGCAGTACTTC. Translation: CASSQDRDMIPYEQYF.

As DNA, the CDR3 is TGTGCCAGCGCGAATTCCCCTCGCACTGAAGCTTTCTTT. This encodes CASANSPRTEAFF. The chain uses TRBV18 and TRBJ1-1; unclear D gene. Trimming removed 8 bases at V and 4 bases at J, with 14 bases between. CDR3 size: 13 residues. CDR1 is KGHSH, CDR2 LQKENI, per germline.

The chain has TRBV18 and TRBJ1-2, with 8 bases matching TRBD1. Germline V gives CDR1 KGHSH, CDR2 LQKENI. The V and J ends lost 4 bases and 0 bases, in that order; junction bases with no gene match: 4. The CDR3 extends over 15 amino acids. Here the CDR3 DNA reads TGTGCCAGCTCACTTGGACAGGGACCTAACTATGGCTACACCTTC. Amino acid sequence: CASSLGQGPNYGYTF.

The rearrangement links TRBV30 to TRBJ2-5; 10 bases match TRBD1. With 2 bases clipped from V and 5 bases from J, the junction kept 5 bases outside the gene matches. Germline V lookup: CDR1 GTSNPN, CDR2 SVGIG (reference sequence). The CDR3 spans 14 residues. CDR3 nucleotide sequence: TGTGCCTGGAGTACGGGACAGGGGATGGAGACCCAGTACTTC. Encoded protein: CAWSTGQGMETQYF.

Comments on this clone: Being one base from a much bigger clone, this may be a read error. V usage is TRBV7-2 and J usage is TRBJ2-2; 11 bases align to TRBD2. J was trimmed by 0 bases and V by 8 bases; bases with no gene match: 2. Germline lookup yields CDR1 SGHTA and CDR2 FQGNSA. The CDR3 covers 15 residues. The CDR3 protein is CASGSGGANTGELFF. The DNA of the CDR3 is TGTGCCAGCGGTAGCGGGGGGGCGAACACCGGGGAGCTGTTTTTT.

The chain uses TRBV28 and TRBJ1-2, with 8 bases lining up with TRBD1. V lost 7 bases, J lost 0 bases, and 7 bases stayed unmatched. The length of the CDR3 is 15 residues. CDR1 is MDHEN and CDR2 is SYDVKM in the germline V gene. CDR3 protein: CASTDRGRSNYGYTF. The CDR3 nucleotides are TGTGCCAGCACTGACAGGGGCCGATCTAACTATGGCTACACCTTC.

This chain joins TRBV4-1 and TRBJ2-7, with 9 bases aligning to TRBD2. CDR3 length: 18 residues. The J segment lost 0 bases and the V segment lost 2 bases, leaving 11 bases of the junction unmatched. The germline V gene has CDR1 MGHRA and CDR2 YSYEKL. CDR3 sequence reads: CASSQLARRREGSYEQYF. The CDR3 DNA reads TGCGCCAGCAGCCAACTCGCGAGACGGCGGGAGGGCTCCTACGAGCAGTACTTC.

This clone was found once. The chain joins TRBV11-3 to TRBJ2-7; D may be TRBD1 (7 bases). V gave up 4 bases and J gave up 4 bases, with 17 bases separating them. The germline CDR1 and CDR2 sequences are SGHNT and YENEEA. CDR3 length: 15 amino acids. DNA of the CDR3: TGTGCCAGCAGCTGGCGACAGGGAGGTTCGTACGAGCAGTACTTC. Residues: CASSWRQGGSYEQYF.

V usage is TRBV5-1 and J usage is TRBJ2-7, with a weak D call TRBD1 (6 bases). The CDR3 runs to 14 residues. Deletions cut 5 bases from V and 3 bases from J, with 15 bases between. The germline V gene encodes CDR1 SGHRS and CDR2 YFSETQ. CDR3 DNA: TGCGCCAGCAGGGATACAGGGTGGATCTACGAGCAGTACTTC. It yields the protein CASRDTGWIYEQYF.

The chain has TRBV4-3 and TRBJ1-6, with TRBD1 matching over 11 bases. The CDR3 consists of 14 residues. V dropped 5 bases and J dropped 8; count of bases not matched to a gene: 2. CDR1 is LGHNA and CDR2 is YSLEER in the germline V gene. The CDR3 here is CASSEGQGDSPLHF. The CDR3 nucleotides are TGCGCCAGCAGCGAGGGACAGGGGGATTCACCCCTCCACTTT.

The chain recombines TRBV7-9 with TRBJ1-4, with D unresolved. V was shortened by 5 bases and J by 10 bases, with 17 bases between the two germline ends. The germline gives CDR1 SEHNR, CDR2 FQNEAQ (reference sequence). The CDR3 extends over 14 amino acids. The CDR3 loop is CASSLGNGDRKLFF. The CDR3 coding sequence is TGTGCCAGCAGCCTCGGGAATGGGGATCGAAAACTGTTTTTT. Full variable domain (remainder filled in from reference TRBV7-9 and TRBJ1-4): DTGVSQNPRHKITKRGQNVTFRCDPISEHNRLYWYRQTLGQGPEFLTYFQNEAQLEKSRLLSDRFSAERPKGSFSTLEIQRTEQGDSAMYLCASSLGNGDRKLFFGSGTQLSVL.

This chain uses TRBV6-5 with TRBJ1-2, with D perhaps matching TRBD1 (5 bases). The CDR3 consists of 15 residues. In germline, CDR1 is MNHEY, CDR2 SVGAGI. V lost 2 bases and J 2 bases, leaving 12 bases between the germline ends. In DNA, the CDR3 is TGTGCCAGCAGTTACGCGGGGACCGCAAACTATGGCTACACCTTC. Translation gives CASSYAGTANYGYTF.

This rearrangement joins TRBV5-6 to TRBJ2-1, with 7 bases matching TRBD2. From germline, CDR1 is SGHDT and CDR2 YYEEEE. Germline trimming cut 7 bases from V and 2 bases from J; bases unmatched to any gene: 9. This CDR3 contains 15 residues. CDR3 DNA sequence: TGTGCCAGCCACTCTAGCGGATTCACCTACAATGAGCAGTTCTTC. It encodes CASHSSGFTYNEQFF.

This clone has a single count. V and J are TRBV7-9 and TRBJ2-1; perhaps TRBD2 as D (6 bases). Germline-derived CDR1 and CDR2 are SEHNR and FQNEAQ (reference sequence). Trimming stripped 5 bases from V and 6 bases from J, with 11 bases between. The CDR3 has 13 residues. For the CDR3, the DNA is TGTGCCAGCAGCCCCGGGACTTCCAATGAGCAGTTCTTC. Its translation is CASSPGTSNEQFF.

V usage is TRBV5-5 and J usage is TRBJ2-5; tentatively, D is TRBD1 (5 bases). The CDR3 sequence is 14 residues long. Per germline, CDR1 SGHKS and CDR2 YYEKEE (reference sequence). Trimming pared 0 bases from V and 6 bases from J, leaving 12 bases between. CDR3 in amino acids: CASSLDPGLKTQYF. The CDR3 DNA reads as TGTGCCAGCAGCTTGGACCCAGGGCTGAAGACCCAGTACTTC.